These 14 T cell receptor beta chains were all obtained from the same sample, sequenced in a study of regulatory T cells in long-lasting Graves disease. Researchers made TCR beta libraries by using iRepertoire HTBI primers and running Arm-PCR on CDR3 regions. TCRdb called the multiplex PCR reads again in MiXCR, with one record for every CDR3 protein. This table has about 420,000 distinct CDR3 sequences, 23% appearing once. As for time point: persistent/refractory GD, antithyroid drugs over 5 years with positive TRAb. PBMC RNA was the source of the TCR library. This specimen consisted of peripheral blood mononuclear cells (PBMCs), obtained when the disease was refractory, from a patient treated with antithyroid drugs. These receptors were obtained from a female donor with Graves disease.

A few counts support this clonotype. The chain couples TRBV20-1 to TRBJ2-7; TRBD2 matches 8 bases. Germline CDR1 is DFQATT and CDR2 is SNEGSKA (reference sequence). The CDR3 spans 15 residues. The ends lost 0 bases at V and 6 bases at J; junction bases unmatched: 10. In DNA form, the CDR3 reads TGCAGTGCTAGAGATCCAGCGGGAGAGACCTCCGAGCAGTACTTC. Its translation: CSARDPAGETSEQYF.

This chain joins TRBV29-1 and TRBJ2-7; a possible D gene is TRBD2 (5 bases). This CDR3 region has 14 residues. Germline V gives CDR1 SQVTM, CDR2 ANQGSEA. This chain's CDR3 is CTPNTPGNSYEQYF. CDR3 nucleotide sequence: TGCACCCCTAATACCCCCGGGAACTCCTACGAGCAGTACTTC.

The rearrangement links TRBV9 to TRBJ2-5; D possibly matches TRBD1 or TRBD2 (5 bases each). This CDR3 comprises 16 residues. Germline assignment: CDR1 SGDLS and CDR2 YYNGEE. Deletions cut 0 bases from V and 4 bases from J, with 16 bases between. The DNA of the CDR3 is TGTGCCAGCAGCGTAGAAGGCTCTGGTGGGGGAGAGACCCAGTACTTC. This encodes CASSVEGSGGGETQYF.

This clonotype was seen many times. The gene calls are TRBV27 and TRBJ1-5; a possible D gene is TRBD1 (5 bases). The V and J ends lost 3 bases and 4 bases respectively, with 10 bases between them. In germline, CDR1 is MNHEY, CDR2 SMNVEV (reference sequence). This CDR3 is 14 amino acids long. For the CDR3, the DNA is TGTGCCAGCAGTTTTCGGGGACTAAATCAGCCCCAGCATTTT. This sequence encodes CASSFRGLNQPQHF.

This clonotype was detected only a few times. J is TRBJ2-7 and V is TRBV10-3; TRBD2 matches 12 bases. The CDR3 has 16 amino acids. Germline V CDR1 and CDR2: ENHRY, SYGVKD. V was pared by 3 bases and J by 1 base, with 4 bases of the junction left unmatched. The CDR3 spells CAISDLAGGDSYEQYF. The CDR3 DNA follows: TGTGCCATCAGTGACCTAGCGGGAGGGGATTCCTACGAGCAGTACTTC.

CDR3 protein: CASSQEGQGALTGELFF. CDR3 DNA: TGTGCCAGCAGCCAAGAAGGACAGGGGGCGCTCACCGGGGAGCTGTTTTTT. The V call is TRBV4-2, the J call TRBJ2-2; 11 nucleotides line up with TRBD1. This CDR3 has 17 residues. CDR1 and CDR2 from the germline V gene are LGHNA and YNFKEQ. Germline trimming cut 0 bases from V and 4 bases from J; bases unmatched to any gene: 4.

This clonotype was found many times. CDR3 coding DNA: TGCAGTGCTAGAGTGGGGCAGGTAGAAGCTTTCTTT. Translated, it gives CSARVGQVEAFF. This chain links TRBV20-1 with TRBJ1-1; D possibly corresponds to TRBD1 (5 bases). This CDR3 spans 12 amino acids. Germline CDR1 is DFQATT and CDR2 is SNEGSKA (reference sequence). V shed 1 base and J shed 8 bases, with 11 bases lying between them.

The sample holds many counts of this clonotype. J is TRBJ2-7 and V is TRBV7-2; possibly TRBD2 for D (6 bases). V was clipped by 3 bases and J by 3 bases, with 12 bases between them. The CDR3 length is 14 residues. Germline assignment: CDR1 SGHTA and CDR2 FQGNSA. The CDR3 here is CASSFIAVNYEQYF. As DNA, the CDR3 is TGTGCCAGCAGCTTTATAGCGGTAAACTACGAGCAGTACTTC.

The V gene is TRBV29-1, the J gene TRBJ1-5; no clear D gene. Germline CDR1 SQVTM, CDR2 ANQGSEA. This CDR3 is 13 amino acids long. V gave up 4 bases and J gave up 0 bases, with 7 bases separating them. Written as DNA, the CDR3 is TGCAGCGTTGGGGCAGATAGCAATCAGCCCCAGCATTTT. It codes for CSVGADSNQPQHF.

This clonotype was seen a few times. The chain joins TRBV30 to TRBJ1-1; a weak D match, TRBD1 (6 bases). Trimming pared 4 bases from V and 0 bases from J, leaving 18 bases between. Germline V gives CDR1 GTSNPN, CDR2 SVGIG (reference sequence). CDR3 length: 16 amino acids. CDR3 amino acids: CAWTGTGGLVNTEAFF. The CDR3 region has the DNA TGTGCCTGGACCGGGACGGGGGGGCTAGTGAACACTGAAGCTTTCTTT.

The chain is built from TRBV28 and TRBJ2-7, with D unresolved. Trimming left V 5 bases short and J 6 bases short, with 8 bases between. This CDR3 contains 11 residues. The germline V gene encodes CDR1 MDHEN and CDR2 SYDVKM. The CDR3 bases are TGTGCCAGCAGTAAGAGTAGCGAGCAGTACTTC. The encoded protein is CASSKSSEQYF.

The chain has TRBV18 and TRBJ2-6; D gene ambiguous. The V end was cut by 2 bases, the J end by 0 bases, with 5 bases between. Germline-derived CDR1 and CDR2 are KGHSH and LQKENI. The CDR3 sequence is 15 residues long. CDR3 DNA: TGTGCCAGCTCACCAACAAACTCTGGGGCCAACGTCCTGACTTTC. Amino acids: CASSPTNSGANVLTF.

The chain links TRBV5-1 to TRBJ2-7; no firm D call. CDR1 SGHRS and CDR2 YFSETQ come from the germline V gene. Trimming took 4 bases from V and 7 from J, leaving 15 bases between them. The CDR3 consists of 13 residues. CDR3 DNA sequence: TGCGCCAGCAGCACCGGTACATGGGAAGAGCAGTACTTC. This encodes CASSTGTWEEQYF. The complete variable domain, with remaining parts taken from reference TRBV5-1 and TRBJ2-7, reads KAGVTQTPRYLIKTRGQQVTLSCSPISGHRSVSWYQQTPGQGLQFLFEYFSETQRNKGNFPGRFSGRQFSNSRSEMNVSTLELGDSALYLCASSTGTWEEQYFGPGTRLTVT.

This clonotype was counted at least ten times. J is TRBJ1-6 and V is TRBV27, with D perhaps TRBD1 (6 bases). Germline V lookup: CDR1 MNHEY, CDR2 SMNVEV (reference sequence). The CDR3 sequence is 14 residues long. Trimming took 2 bases from V and 9 from J, leaving 11 bases between them. Here the CDR3 reads CASSLDTGFSPLHF. The DNA for the CDR3 is TGTGCCAGCAGTTTAGATACAGGGTTTTCACCCCTCCACTTT.